A single sample is the source of the 18 T cell receptor beta chains below, sequenced in a study of blood T cells in healthy people across ages. Through a sample-barcoded 5' primer and a J-beta primer mix, a second PCR was run for 7 to 11 cycles. From the 5' RACE reads, TCRdb called clonotypes with MiXCR, one entry per CDR3 protein. The data show about 320,000 distinct CDR3 sequences, less than 30% seen once. Sequencing was performed on blood. These TCRs come from a woman in her 70s in good health.

This chain joins TRBV20-1 and TRBJ2-4, with a possible D match to TRBD1 (5 bases). Per germline, CDR1 DFQATT and CDR2 SNEGSKA (reference sequence). Trimming removed 3 bases from V and 3 bases from J, with 12 bases in between. The CDR3 totals 14 residues. CDR3 sequence reads: CSARAADSKNIQYF. The CDR3 bases are TGCAGTGCTAGGGCCGCAGACAGCAAAAACATTCAGTACTTC.

This rearrangement joins TRBV5-1 to TRBJ1-2, with D unresolved. Germline V gene sequence: CDR1 SGHRS, CDR2 YFSETQ. The germline V and J ends were trimmed by 3 bases and 4 bases, with 16 bases remaining between them. This CDR3 comprises 15 residues. In DNA form, the CDR3 reads TGCGCCAGCAGCTCTACAGACAAGCCCACCTATGGCTACACCTTC. This codes for CASSSTDKPTYGYTF.

This rearrangement joins TRBV20-1 to TRBJ2-5; the match to TRBD2 covers 8 bases. CDR1 DFQATT and CDR2 SNEGSKA come from the germline V gene (reference sequence). V shed 6 bases, J shed 5 bases, and the junction held 11 bases outside the gene matches. The CDR3 has 14 amino acids. CDR3 protein: CSAPGRGGRETQYF. The CDR3 DNA follows: TGCAGTGCCCCCGGTCGGGGGGGGCGGGAGACCCAGTACTTC.

The table lists this clonotype with a few counts. The chain uses TRBV20-1 and TRBJ2-5, with D unclear. This CDR3 has 16 amino acids. Germline CDR1 is DFQATT and CDR2 is SNEGSKA (reference sequence). Deletions cut 6 bases from V and 4 bases from J, with 24 bases between. CDR3 sequence reads: CSAPMAHGVIRETQYF. CDR3 coding DNA: TGCAGTGCCCCGATGGCCCACGGAGTTATAAGAGAGACCCAGTACTTC.

The chain employs TRBV5-1 and TRBJ2-7; no clear D gene. CDR1 and CDR2 (germline): SGHRS, YFSETQ. V was pared by 0 bases and J by 2 bases, with 9 bases between. The CDR3 has 14 residues. The CDR3 sequence is CASSLDEPPYEQYF. The CDR3 region has the DNA TGCGCCAGCAGCTTGGATGAGCCCCCCTACGAGCAGTACTTC.

This rearrangement joins TRBV12-3 or TRBV12-4 to TRBJ1-5, with 7 bases identical to TRBD1. CDR3 length equals 14 residues. The V and J ends lost 6 bases and 7 bases, in that order; junction bases with no gene match: 9. CDR3 sequence (DNA): TGTGCCAGCAGCGGACAGGAGGCAAAACAGCCCCAGCATTTT. It codes for CASSGQEAKQPQHF.

This clonotype was counted a few times. The CDR3 reads CASSLGLGGPSSYEQYF. For the CDR3, the DNA is TGTGCCAGCAGCTTAGGGTTGGGGGGGCCGAGCTCCTACGAGCAGTACTTC. The chain joins TRBV7-2 to TRBJ2-7; D might be TRBD2 (7 bases). V gave up 1 base and J gave up 0 bases, with 16 bases separating them. From germline, CDR1 is SGHTA and CDR2 FQGNSA. The CDR3 runs to 17 residues.

The gene calls are TRBV20-1 and TRBJ2-7; 7 bases agree with TRBD1. Germline V lookup: CDR1 DFQATT, CDR2 SNEGSKA (reference sequence). This CDR3 comprises 14 residues. V lost 6 bases to trimming and J lost 2 bases; unmatched junction nucleotides: 10. This CDR3 is CSAEDREQPYEQYF. The CDR3 DNA reads TGCAGTGCAGAAGACAGGGAGCAGCCCTACGAGCAGTACTTC.

Comments on this clonotype: The junction shows a germline mismatch at one end, possibly a read error. The rearrangement joins TRBV28 to TRBJ2-7, with a possible D match to TRBD2 (6 bases). Germline CDR1 MDHEN, CDR2 SYDVKM. The CDR3 loop spans 14 amino acids. The CDR3 DNA follows: TGTGCCAGCAGTATCTGGAGGGGCTCCAACGAGCAGTACTTC. Protein sequence: CASSIWRGSNEQYF.

CDR3: CSVGQGAGTIYF. DNA for the CDR3: TGCAGCGTGGGACAGGGGGCTGGGACCATATATTTT. This chain uses TRBV29-1 with TRBJ1-3; 12 bases fit TRBD1. This CDR3 region has 12 residues. Germline V gene sequence: CDR1 SQVTM, CDR2 ANQGSEA. The V segment lost 6 bases and the J segment 10 bases; nucleotides outside the gene matches: 4.

This rearrangement joins TRBV28 to TRBJ2-1; perhaps TRBD1 as D (6 bases). This CDR3 contains 15 residues. Per germline, CDR1 MDHEN and CDR2 SYDVKM. Trimming stripped 3 bases from V and 4 bases from J, with 13 bases between. Here the CDR3 reads CASSFRQGSYNEQFF. CDR3 DNA sequence: TGTGCCAGCAGTTTTCGCCAGGGGTCTTACAATGAGCAGTTCTTC.

The chain has TRBV6-6 and TRBJ2-7, with 9 bases matching TRBD1. Germline V gene data show CDR1 as MNHNY and CDR2 as SVGAGI (reference sequence). The CDR3 spans 14 residues. The J segment lost 0 bases and the V segment lost 7 bases, leaving 4 bases of the junction unmatched. The CDR3 protein is CASNRQGDSYEQYF. In DNA, the CDR3 is TGTGCCAGCAACCGACAGGGGGACTCCTACGAGCAGTACTTC.

The rearrangement links TRBV4-1 to TRBJ2-7; 11 bases are a match to TRBD2. Trimming at V came to 5 bases and at J to 1 base, leaving 16 bases not matched to a gene. Germline CDR1 reads MGHRA; CDR2 reads YSYEKL. This CDR3 region has 19 residues. In DNA form, the CDR3 reads TGCGCCAGCAGCTGGGCCCAGGGGGCCGTAGCGGGAGGGTCCTACGAGCAGTACTTC. Its translation: CASSWAQGAVAGGSYEQYF.

The chain employs TRBV21-1 and TRBJ2-5; the D call TRBD2 from the table was never checked on the DNA. TRBV21-1 is a pseudogene locus. The CDR3 has 16 amino acids. CDR3 amino acids: CASSKRLAGLQETQYF. For the CDR3, the DNA is TGTGCCAGCAGCAAAAGACTAGCGGGCCTTCAAGAGACCCAGTACTTC.

The chain combines TRBV10-3 with TRBJ2-5, with D perhaps given as TRBD1 or TRBD2 (5 bases each). TRBJ2-7 matches the DNA end more closely, so the J call is doubtful. CDR3 size: 14 residues. The V gene's germline CDR1 is ENHRY and CDR2 SYGVKD. The CDR3 here is CAIRGDGRSYEQYF. In DNA form, the CDR3 reads TGTGCCATCAGGGGGGACGGGCGCTCCTACGAGCAGTACTTC.

This clonotype was detected many times. The chain recombines TRBV6-1 with TRBJ1-4, with 7 positions matching TRBD1. CDR1 MNHNS and CDR2 SASEGT come from the germline V gene. Trimming cost V 6 bases and J 4 bases; bases outside gene matches: 8. The CDR3 spans 15 residues. CDR3 nucleotide sequence: TGTGCCAGCAGCGAGGGACAGTCCTATAATGAAAAACTGTTTTTT. Protein sequence: CASSEGQSYNEKLFF.

This clonotype has ten or more counts. The V call is TRBV5-1, the J call TRBJ1-1; 8 positions match TRBD1. V shed 4 bases and J 4 bases; nucleotides not matched to a gene: 9. The germline CDR1 and CDR2 sequences are SGHRS and YFSETQ. CDR3 length equals 15 residues. CDR3 sequence (DNA): TGCGCCAGCAGCCAAATGTCAACAGGGGGCACTGAAGCTTTCTTT. It yields the protein CASSQMSTGGTEAFF.

This clonotype has only a few counts. For the CDR3, the DNA is TGTGCCAGCAGCTTATCCCAGGGGGGCATCACTGAAGCTTTCTTT. It encodes CASSLSQGGITEAFF. The rearrangement joins TRBV6-1 to TRBJ1-1; TRBD1 matches at 7 bases. V trimming: 6 bases; J trimming: 4 bases; junction bases outside the gene matches: 11. Germline V gene lookup returns CDR1 MNHNS and CDR2 SASEGT. The CDR3 contains 15 residues.